This T cell receptor (beta chain) came from a study of cytomegalovirus exposure and HLA in healthy donors. A multiplex PCR was run with 60 Vbeta primers and 13 Jbeta primers. The method was immunoSEQ multiplex PCR; TCRdb's version includes in-frame clones alone and lacks a portion of them. The sample includes more than 130,000 clones, roughly 75% seen only once; the top ten take approximately 6.3%. Germline-derived CDR1 and CDR2 are SNHLY and FYNNEI. The CDR3 is made up of 13 amino acids. Deletions cut 6 bases from V and 13 bases from J, with 16 bases between. The V gene is TRBV2, the J gene TRBJ1-6, with D uncertain. The sequence derives from a middle-aged man in good health and CMV-seropositive. Source material: PBMCs. CDR3 in amino acids: CASSQRRGRPLHF. The CDR3, as DNA: TGTGCCAGCAGCCAGAGGCGGGGTCGGCCCCTCCACTTT. The whole variable domain, remainder taken from reference TRBV2 and TRBJ1-6, is EPEVTQTPSHQVTQMGQEVILRCVPISNHLYFYWYRQILGQKVEFLVSFYNNEISEKSEIFDDQFSVERPDGSNFTLKIRSTKLEDSAMYFCASSQRRGRPLHFGNGTRLTVT.